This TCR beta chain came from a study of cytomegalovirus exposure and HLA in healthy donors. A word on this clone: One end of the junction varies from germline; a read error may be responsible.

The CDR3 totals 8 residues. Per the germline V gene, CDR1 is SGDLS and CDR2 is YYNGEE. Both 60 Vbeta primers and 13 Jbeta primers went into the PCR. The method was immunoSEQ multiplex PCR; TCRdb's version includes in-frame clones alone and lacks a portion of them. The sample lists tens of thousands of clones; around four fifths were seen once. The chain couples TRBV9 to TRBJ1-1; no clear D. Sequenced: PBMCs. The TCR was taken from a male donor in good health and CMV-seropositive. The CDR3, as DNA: TGTGCCAGCAGCGACTTGATCTTT. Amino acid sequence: CASSDLIF.